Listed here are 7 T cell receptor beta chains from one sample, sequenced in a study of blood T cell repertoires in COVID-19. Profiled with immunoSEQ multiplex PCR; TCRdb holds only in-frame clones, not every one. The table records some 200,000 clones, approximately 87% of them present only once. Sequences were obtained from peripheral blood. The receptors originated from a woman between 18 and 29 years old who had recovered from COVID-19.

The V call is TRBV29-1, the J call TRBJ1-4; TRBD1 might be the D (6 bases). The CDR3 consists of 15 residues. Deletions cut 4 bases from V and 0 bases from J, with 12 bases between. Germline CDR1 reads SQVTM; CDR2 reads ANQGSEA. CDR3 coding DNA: TGCAGCGTTGGACCCTCAGGGGCAACTAATGAAAAACTGTTTTTT. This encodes CSVGPSGATNEKLFF.

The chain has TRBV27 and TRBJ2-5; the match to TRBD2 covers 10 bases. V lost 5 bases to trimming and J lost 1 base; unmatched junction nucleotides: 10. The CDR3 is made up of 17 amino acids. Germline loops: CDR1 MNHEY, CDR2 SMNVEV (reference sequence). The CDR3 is CASSPHLSGGPQETQYF. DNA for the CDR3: TGTGCCAGCAGTCCCCACCTTAGCGGGGGGCCCCAAGAGACCCAGTACTTC.

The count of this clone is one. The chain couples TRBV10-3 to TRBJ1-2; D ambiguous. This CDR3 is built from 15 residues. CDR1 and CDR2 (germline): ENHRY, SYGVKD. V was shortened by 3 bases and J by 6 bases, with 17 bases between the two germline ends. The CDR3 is CAISDEWRASDGYTF. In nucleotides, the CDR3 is TGTGCCATCAGTGATGAATGGCGAGCGAGCGATGGCTACACCTTC.

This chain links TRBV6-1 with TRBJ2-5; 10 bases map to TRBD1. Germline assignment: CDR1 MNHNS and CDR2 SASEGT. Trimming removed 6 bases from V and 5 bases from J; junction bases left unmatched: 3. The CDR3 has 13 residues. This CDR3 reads CASRTGGMETQYF. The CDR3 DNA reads TGTGCCAGCAGGACAGGGGGCATGGAGACCCAGTACTTC.

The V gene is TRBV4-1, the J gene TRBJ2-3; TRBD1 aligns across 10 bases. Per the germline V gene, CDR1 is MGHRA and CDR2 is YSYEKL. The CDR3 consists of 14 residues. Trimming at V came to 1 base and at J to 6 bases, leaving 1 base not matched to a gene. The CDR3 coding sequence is TGCGCCAGCAGCCAAGGGACAGGGGGGGATACGCAGTATTTT. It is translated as CASSQGTGGDTQYF.

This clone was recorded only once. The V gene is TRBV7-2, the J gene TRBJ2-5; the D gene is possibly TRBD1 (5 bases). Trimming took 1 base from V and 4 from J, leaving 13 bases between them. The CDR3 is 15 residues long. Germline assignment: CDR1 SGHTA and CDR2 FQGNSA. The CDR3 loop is CASSLGAGWRETQYF. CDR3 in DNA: TGTGCCAGCAGCTTAGGTGCAGGGTGGAGAGAGACCCAGTACTTC.

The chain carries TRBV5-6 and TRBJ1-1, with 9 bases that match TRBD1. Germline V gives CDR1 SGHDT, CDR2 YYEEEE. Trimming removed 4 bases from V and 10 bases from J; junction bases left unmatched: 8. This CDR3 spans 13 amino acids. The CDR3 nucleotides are TGTGCCAGCAGCGCGGGACAGGGTAAGGGAGCTTTCTTT. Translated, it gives CASSAGQGKGAFF.